This is a list of T cell receptor beta chains from one sample in a study of response to subunit inactivated influenza vaccine. TCRdb processed the RT-PCR reads anew with MiXCR; each CDR3 protein has one entry. The sample carries 560,000 or so distinct CDR3 sequences, approximately 7.1% recorded once. The source material was PBMCs from blood, sampled about 24 months after vaccination. The receptors stem from a man aged 50 to 69 who received an inactivated influenza vaccine. Each CDR3 is given with its conserved first and last residue. Fields, in order: CDR3 protein, CDR3 DNA, J gene, D gene, clone size, V gene. A D gene is named only where the DNA matches it firmly. A clone size is listed for some rows: how often the clone was seen (once, few, many), or a class if it is expanded.

CDR3: CASSLIAGGPMTDTQYF
DNA: TGTGCCAGCAGCTTGATAGCGGGGGGGCCTATGACAGATACGCAGTATTTT
J: TRBJ2-3
D: TRBD2
size: few
V: TRBV7-2

CDR3: CASSLDWAGGMYIQYF
DNA: TGTGCCAGCAGCTTAGATTGGGCAGGGGGGATGTACATTCAGTACTTC
J: TRBJ2-4
D: NA
size: many
V: TRBV11-2

CDR3: CRAFWGQGGTEAFF
DNA: TGCAGGGCCTTTTGGGGACAGGGTGGGACTGAAGCTTTCTTT
J: TRBJ1-1
D: TRBD1
size: NA
V: TRBV20-1

CDR3: CASSHYSNEQFF
DNA: TGTGCCAGCAGTCACTACAGCAATGAGCAGTTCTTC
J: TRBJ2-1
D: NA
size: few
V: TRBV12-3/TRBV12-4

CDR3: CASSTGWNTEAFF
DNA: TGTGCCAGCAGCACAGGGTGGAACACTGAAGCTTTCTTT
J: TRBJ1-1
D: NA
size: NA
V: TRBV5-6

CDR3: CASSPIASSDTQYF
DNA: TGTGCCAGCTCACCAATTGCGTCCTCAGATACGCAGTATTTT
J: TRBJ2-3
D: NA
size: NA
V: TRBV18

CDR3: CASSLQPGLAISGELFF
DNA: TGTGCCAGCAGCTTACAGCCGGGACTAGCAATTTCCGGGGAGCTGTTTTTT
J: TRBJ2-2
D: TRBD2
size: NA
V: TRBV7-3

CDR3: CSARGQGLGTDTQYF
DNA: TGCAGTGCTAGGGGTCAGGGACTTGGCACAGATACGCAGTATTTT
J: TRBJ2-3
D: NA
size: few
V: TRBV20-1

CDR3: CSVWLSSYEQYF
DNA: TGCAGCGTTTGGCTCAGCTCCTACGAGCAGTACTTC
J: TRBJ2-7
D: NA
size: NA
V: TRBV29-1

CDR3: CASSLLYTGQETQYF
DNA: TGTGCCAGCAGCTTGTTGTACACCGGCCAAGAGACCCAGTACTTC
J: TRBJ2-5
D: NA
size: NA
V: TRBV5-6

CDR3: CASSVEGQAQTLHF
DNA: TGTGCCAGCAGCGTAGAGGGACAGGCCCAGACCCTCCACTTT
J: TRBJ1-6
D: TRBD1
size: NA
V: TRBV9

CDR3: CASSRWANEKLFF
DNA: TGCGCCAGCTCGCGGTGGGCTAATGAAAAACTGTTTTTT
J: TRBJ1-4
D: NA
size: many
V: TRBV4-3

CDR3: CASSRERVHRNF
DNA: TGTGCCAGCAGTCGAGAGCGGGTCCACCGAAATTTT
J: TRBJ2-3
D: NA
size: few
V: TRBV6-2/TRBV6-3

CDR3: CAIGGDTDTQYF
DNA: TGTGCCATCGGGGGCGACACAGATACGCAGTATTTT
J: TRBJ2-3
D: NA
size: few
V: TRBV10-3

CDR3: CASSLEGHTEQYF
DNA: TGTGCCAGCAGCTTAGAAGGCCATACTGAGCAGTACTTC
J: TRBJ2-7
D: NA
size: NA
V: TRBV11-3

CDR3: CASSPSGQFEAFF
DNA: TGTGCCAGCAGCCCTTCGGGGCAGTTTGAAGCTTTCTTT
J: TRBJ1-1
D: NA
size: many
V: TRBV7-9

CDR3: CASSSDIYGYTF
DNA: TGTGCCAGCAGCTCCGACATCTATGGCTACACCTTC
J: TRBJ1-2
D: NA
size: NA
V: TRBV7-9

CDR3: CASSQERSMAGAPNTGELLF
DNA: TGCGCCAGCAGCCAAGAAAGGAGCATGGCGGGGGCGCCGAACACCGGGGAGCTGCTTTTT
J: TRBJ2-2
D: NA
size: few
V: TRBV4-1

CDR3: CATAWELGANVLTF
DNA: TGTGCCACCGCCTGGGAATTGGGGGCCAACGTCCTGACTTTC
J: TRBJ2-6
D: NA
size: NA
V: TRBV15

CDR3: CASSPIGGDEQFF
DNA: TGTGCCAGCAGCCCTATTGGTGGCGATGAGCAGTTCTTC
J: TRBJ2-1
D: NA
size: few
V: TRBV7-2

CDR3: CASSQDAAGLPTGELFF
DNA: TGTGCCAGCAGCCAAGATGCAGCGGGGCTTCCCACCGGGGAGCTGTTTTTT
J: TRBJ2-2
D: TRBD2
size: NA
V: TRBV4-2

CDR3: CSATPQAGRSGRETQYF
DNA: TGCAGTGCTACCCCTCAAGCGGGGAGGTCGGGCAGAGAGACCCAGTACTTC
J: TRBJ2-5
D: TRBD2
size: many
V: TRBV20-1

CDR3: CSAYKGVYQETQYF
DNA: TGCAGTGCCTACAAAGGGGTGTACCAAGAGACCCAGTACTTC
J: TRBJ2-5
D: NA
size: many
V: TRBV20-1

CDR3: CASSATTDTQYF
DNA: TGCGCCAGCAGCGCAACAACAGATACGCAGTATTTT
J: TRBJ2-3
D: NA
size: few
V: TRBV5-1

CDR3: CASSVRTGFGSGNTIYF
DNA: TGTGCCAGCAGCGTCCGGACAGGATTCGGCTCTGGAAACACCATATATTTT
J: TRBJ1-3
D: TRBD1
size: few
V: TRBV3-1

CDR3: CASSLDGWQPQHF
DNA: TGTGCCAGCAGCTTAGATGGGTGGCAGCCCCAGCATTTT
J: TRBJ1-5
D: NA
size: few
V: TRBV7-8

CDR3: CSVGSPPFDEQFF
DNA: TGCAGTGTAGGGAGCCCCCCATTTGATGAGCAGTTCTTC
J: TRBJ2-1
D: NA
size: many
V: TRBV20-1

CDR3: CAISRDRADNQPQHF
DNA: TGTGCCATCAGTCGGGACAGGGCGGACAATCAGCCCCAGCATTTT
J: TRBJ1-5
D: TRBD1
size: NA
V: TRBV10-3

CDR3: CASSPEKGFYEQYF
DNA: TGTGCCAGCTCACCGGAGAAGGGCTTCTACGAGCAGTACTTC
J: TRBJ2-7
D: NA
size: NA
V: TRBV18

CDR3: CASSQDGLLGTDTQYF
DNA: TGTGCCAGCAGCCAAGACGGCCTTTTGGGCACAGATACGCAGTATTTT
J: TRBJ2-3
D: NA
size: many
V: TRBV4-2

CDR3: CASSLLTSGLRETQYF
DNA: TGTGCCAGCAGCTTATTGACTAGCGGACTACGAGAGACCCAGTACTTC
J: TRBJ2-5
D: TRBD2
size: NA
V: TRBV11-2

CDR3: CASSPWADYGYTF
DNA: TGCGCCAGCAGCCCTTGGGCGGACTATGGCTACACCTTC
J: TRBJ1-2
D: NA
size: many
V: TRBV5-1

CDR3: CASSLAGRAVGDTQYF
DNA: TGTGCCAGCAGCTTAGCGGGGCGAGCCGTGGGGGATACGCAGTATTTT
J: TRBJ2-3
D: NA
size: few
V: TRBV7-6

CDR3: CASSHLTSGYTGELFF
DNA: TGTGCCAGCAGTCATTTAACTAGCGGATATACCGGGGAGCTGTTTTTT
J: TRBJ2-2
D: TRBD2
size: few
V: TRBV12-3/TRBV12-4

CDR3: CASTPGGNDEAFF
DNA: TGTGCCAGCACCCCCGGCGGGAACGATGAAGCTTTCTTT
J: TRBJ1-1
D: NA
size: few
V: TRBV6-1

CDR3: CSVEVGRRNEQFF
DNA: TGCAGCGTTGAAGTAGGTAGGCGCAATGAGCAGTTCTTC
J: TRBJ2-1
D: NA
size: few
V: TRBV29-1

CDR3: CASSVRGRLTGELFF
DNA: TGTGCCAGCAGTGTCAGAGGACGCCTCACCGGGGAGCTGTTTTTT
J: TRBJ2-2
D: NA
size: many
V: TRBV25-1

CDR3: CASSEAWGNQPQHF
DNA: TGTGCCAGCAGCGAAGCCTGGGGCAATCAGCCCCAGCATTTT
J: TRBJ1-5
D: NA
size: many
V: TRBV2

CDR3: CSARVNSGQNQPQHF
DNA: TGCAGTGCTAGGGTCAACTCGGGACAGAACCAGCCCCAGCATTTT
J: TRBJ1-5
D: TRBD1
size: few
V: TRBV20-1

CDR3: CSARGVTGPGRDTQYF
DNA: TGCAGTGCTAGAGGGGTGACAGGGCCCGGGAGAGATACGCAGTATTTT
J: TRBJ2-3
D: NA
size: few
V: TRBV20-1

CDR3: CASSLGLGAGGINEQFF
DNA: TGCGCCAGCAGCTTGGGGCTTGGAGCGGGAGGTATCAATGAGCAGTTCTTC
J: TRBJ2-1
D: TRBD2
size: many
V: TRBV5-1

CDR3: CASSLSVLSYEQYF
DNA: TGTGCCAGCAGCTTATCGGTATTATCCTACGAGCAGTACTTC
J: TRBJ2-7
D: NA
size: few
V: TRBV7-2

CDR3: CASSLRDRGNEQYF
DNA: TGTGCCAGCAGCCTAAGGGACAGGGGCAACGAGCAGTACTTC
J: TRBJ2-7
D: TRBD1
size: NA
V: TRBV6-2/TRBV6-3

CDR3: CASSFGQGDLRSSPLHF
DNA: TGTGCCAGCAGCTTTGGGCAGGGGGACCTAAGAAGTTCACCCCTCCACTTT
J: TRBJ1-6
D: TRBD1
size: few
V: TRBV5-5

CDR3: CAWSGRNQETQYF
DNA: TGTGCCTGGAGTGGTAGGAACCAAGAGACCCAGTACTTC
J: TRBJ2-5
D: NA
size: NA
V: TRBV30

CDR3: CASSLRASGSGEQFF
DNA: TGTGCCAGCAGCTTAAGGGCTAGCGGGAGTGGTGAGCAGTTCTTC
J: TRBJ2-1
D: TRBD2
size: many
V: TRBV7-9

CDR3: CASSLEGQTTWEYF
DNA: TGCGCCAGCAGCTTGGAGGGCCAGACAACTTGGGAGTACTTC
J: TRBJ2-7
D: NA
size: few
V: TRBV5-1

CDR3: CASSRATPIITDTQYF
DNA: TGCGCCAGCAGCCGCGCGACTCCTATTATCACAGATACGCAGTATTTT
J: TRBJ2-3
D: NA
size: few
V: TRBV4-3

CDR3: CATRQGRGDQPQHF
DNA: TGTGCCACACGACAGGGTAGGGGAGATCAGCCCCAGCATTTT
J: TRBJ1-5
D: TRBD1
size: few
V: TRBV6-1

CDR3: CAISRDGLAAEQYF
DNA: TGTGCCATCAGTCGGGACGGATTAGCGGCCGAGCAGTACTTC
J: TRBJ2-7
D: NA
size: NA
V: TRBV10-3

CDR3: CASSSLAGSFYEQYF
DNA: TGTGCCAGCAGTTCCCTAGCGGGATCGTTCTACGAGCAGTACTTC
J: TRBJ2-7
D: TRBD2
size: many
V: TRBV6-2/TRBV6-3

CDR3: CASSQAGTSKSSYEQYF
DNA: TGTGCCAGCAGCCAAGCCGGGACTAGCAAGAGCTCCTACGAGCAGTACTTC
J: TRBJ2-7
D: TRBD2
size: few
V: TRBV3-1

CDR3: CASSKDWKGNYGYTF
DNA: TGTGCCAGCAGCAAAGACTGGAAGGGGAACTATGGCTACACCTTC
J: TRBJ1-2
D: NA
size: NA
V: TRBV21-1

CDR3: CASGSGQGYTGELFF
DNA: TGTGCCAGCGGTAGCGGACAGGGGTACACCGGGGAGCTGTTTTTT
J: TRBJ2-2
D: TRBD1
size: NA
V: TRBV6-1

CDR3: CSARWFRGVLIPNYGYTF
DNA: TGCAGTGCTAGATGGTTCAGGGGGGTACTCATCCCTAACTATGGCTACACCTTC
J: TRBJ1-2
D: TRBD1
size: NA
V: TRBV20-1

CDR3: CASKVVAGEGYEQYF
DNA: TGTGCCAGCAAGGTAGTAGCGGGAGAGGGCTACGAGCAGTACTTC
J: TRBJ2-7
D: TRBD2
size: NA
V: TRBV28

CDR3: CSAPGRAGASQYF
DNA: TGCAGTGCCCCAGGTCGGGCGGGGGCCTCCCAGTACTTC
J: TRBJ2-5
D: NA
size: NA
V: TRBV20-1